One sample yielded the 16 T cell receptor beta chains listed below, sequenced in a study of blood T cell repertoires in COVID-19. Sequenced by immunoSEQ multiplex PCR; TCRdb stores in-frame clones only, minus some. The sample contains some 400,000 clones, nearly 90% of which appear only once. Sequencing input: peripheral blood. The source is a man aged 18 to 35 with active or convalescent COVID-19.

The rearrangement joins TRBV27 to TRBJ1-5; D possibly corresponds to TRBD1 (5 bases). CDR1 and CDR2 (germline): MNHEY, SMNVEV (reference sequence). This CDR3 region has 14 residues. V lost 2 bases, J lost 5 bases, and 10 bases lay in between. CDR3: CASSLQGLDQPQHF. DNA of the CDR3: TGTGCCAGCAGTTTACAGGGTTTGGATCAGCCCCAGCATTTT.

CDR3 region: CASSLARGLEKLFF. CDR3 sequence (DNA): TGTGCCAGCAGCTTAGCGAGGGGGCTTGAAAAACTGTTTTTT. The chain links TRBV7-8 to TRBJ1-4; 7 positions match TRBD1. This CDR3 spans 14 amino acids. The germline CDR1 and CDR2 sequences are SGHVS and FQNEAQ. Unmatched junction bases numbered 2, after V lost 0 bases and J lost 7 bases.

This chain links TRBV4-1 with TRBJ2-5; 7 bases agree with TRBD2. The CDR3 has 17 residues. J gave up 4 bases and V 11 bases, and 22 bases lay outside the gene matches. CDR1 is MGHRA, CDR2 YSYEKL, per germline. Written as DNA, the CDR3 is TGCGCCCAAGAGGGTCTAGCGGAATCTTGCTGTAGAGAGACCCAGTACTTC. Translating gives CAQEGLAESCCRETQYF.

The J gene is TRBJ1-5, the V gene TRBV19; 11 positions agree with TRBD1. V gave up 3 bases and J gave up 7 bases; unmatched junction bases: 5. The CDR3 loop spans 15 amino acids. Germline CDR1 is LNHDA and CDR2 is SQIVND (reference sequence). CDR3 residues: CASSIGTGGFQPQHF. DNA for the CDR3: TGTGCCAGTAGTATCGGGACAGGGGGGTTCCAGCCCCAGCATTTT.

The rearrangement joins TRBV28 to TRBJ2-1; possible D gene TRBD2, 7 bases. Germline assignment: CDR1 MDHEN and CDR2 SYDVKM. The CDR3 is 12 residues long. DNA of the CDR3: TGTGTTTGCACAGGGAGGGATAGTGAGCAGTTCTTC. It is translated as CVCTGRDSEQFF.

This clone was counted a single time. This chain links TRBV6-5 with TRBJ2-7; the match to TRBD2 covers 10 bases. Germline-derived CDR1 and CDR2 are MNHEY and SVGAGI. V gave up 6 bases and J gave up 1 base; unmatched junction bases: 3. The length of the CDR3 is 14 residues. This CDR3 reads CASSGLAASYEQYF. The CDR3 coding sequence is TGTGCCAGCAGCGGACTAGCGGCATCCTACGAGCAGTACTTC.

V is TRBV5-1 and J is TRBJ2-7; D is unresolved. Trimming pared 0 bases from V and 2 bases from J, leaving 12 bases between. There are 15 residues in the CDR3. Germline CDR1 SGHRS, CDR2 YFSETQ. The CDR3 sequence is CASSLAMGLTYEQYF. The CDR3 DNA reads TGCGCCAGCAGCTTGGCTATGGGCCTGACCTACGAGCAGTACTTC.

This sequence joins TRBV19 and TRBJ1-2; 9 nucleotides line up with TRBD1. CDR3 length: 14 residues. V was clipped by 4 bases and J by 5 bases; unmatched bases: 5. Germline values: CDR1 LNHDA, CDR2 SQIVND (reference sequence). DNA of the CDR3: TGTGCCAGTAGTACCCGAGGACAGGGGTATGGCTACACCTTC. This codes for CASSTRGQGYGYTF.

The rearrangement links TRBV6-5 to TRBJ2-7; 10 nucleotides match TRBD1. The ends lost 10 bases at V and 7 bases at J; junction bases unmatched: 10. Germline V lookup: CDR1 MNHEY, CDR2 SVGAGI. This CDR3 is 13 amino acids long. The CDR3 spells CAITLGQGREQYF. In DNA form, the CDR3 reads TGTGCCATCACCTTGGGACAGGGGAGGGAGCAGTACTTC.

The J gene is TRBJ2-7, the V gene TRBV28, with 8 bases matching TRBD2. The CDR3 spans 17 residues. CDR1 is MDHEN, CDR2 SYDVKM, per germline. Trimming took 5 bases from V and 3 from J; bases not matched to a gene: 15. The CDR3 region is CASSGDSRAAGGYEQYF. In nucleotides, the CDR3 is TGTGCCAGCAGTGGGGACTCCCGCGCCGCGGGAGGCTACGAGCAGTACTTC.

The rearrangement joins TRBV18 to TRBJ1-2; 8 nucleotides line up with TRBD1. With 2 bases clipped from V and 4 bases from J, the junction kept 12 bases outside the gene matches. The CDR3 has 17 amino acids. Germline CDR1 reads KGHSH; CDR2 reads LQKENI. DNA for the CDR3: TGTGCCAGCTCACCAGGGACAGGAGACTATGCACTCTATGGCTACACCTTC. Translation gives CASSPGTGDYALYGYTF.

V gene TRBV5-1 combines with J gene TRBJ1-2; a possible D gene is TRBD1 (5 bases). The CDR3 sequence is 16 residues long. Trimming left V 0 bases short and J 8 bases short, with 20 bases between. Per germline, CDR1 SGHRS and CDR2 YFSETQ. The DNA of the CDR3 is TGCGCCAGCAGCTTGGCCTCAGGGAACCTAGGACGGGGCTACACCTTC. Translation gives CASSLASGNLGRGYTF. Filled out from reference TRBV5-1 and TRBJ1-2, the complete variable domain reads KAGVTQTPRYLIKTRGQQVTLSCSPISGHRSVSWYQQTPGQGLQFLFEYFSETQRNKGNFPGRFSGRQFSNSRSEMNVSTLELGDSALYLCASSLASGNLGRGYTFGSGTRLTVV.

This clone was detected once. The chain is built from TRBV6-2 or TRBV6-3 and TRBJ1-3; D is uncertain. This CDR3 spans 14 amino acids. Per germline, CDR1 MNHEY and CDR2 SVGEGT. V shed 6 bases and J shed 0 bases, with 9 bases lying between them. CDR3 residues: CASSQISSGNTIYF. For the CDR3, the DNA is TGTGCCAGCAGCCAAATATCCTCTGGAAACACCATATATTTT.

The rearrangement uses TRBV19 and TRBJ1-4; 9 nucleotides agree with TRBD1. Germline CDR1 is LNHDA and CDR2 is SQIVND (reference sequence). With 5 bases clipped from V and 7 bases from J, the junction kept 8 bases outside the gene matches. CDR3 length: 15 residues. In DNA form, the CDR3 reads TGTGCCAGTAGTGCCCACAGGGGGCATGTTGAAAAACTGTTTTTT. Encoded protein: CASSAHRGHVEKLFF. The full variable domain, its missing parts supplied by reference TRBV19 and TRBJ1-4, is DGGITQSPKYLFRKEGQNVTLSCEQNLNHDAMYWYRQDPGQGLRLIYYSQIVNDFQKGDIAEGYSVSREKKESFPLTVTSAQKNPTAFYLCASSAHRGHVEKLFFGSGTQLSVL.

V and J are TRBV5-1 and TRBJ2-1; D might be TRBD2 (5 bases). The CDR3 consists of 14 residues. From germline, CDR1 is SGHRS and CDR2 YFSETQ. Trimming took off 4 bases at V and 6 bases at J, with 14 bases between the two ends. CDR3 region: CASSLRGRVNEQFF. Written as DNA, the CDR3 is TGCGCCAGCAGCCTCCGAGGGCGGGTCAATGAGCAGTTCTTC.

The rearrangement links TRBV7-2 to TRBJ2-1; tentative D call: TRBD2 (5 bases). Between the trimmed V and J ends, which lost 5 bases and 0 bases, there was a span of 14 bases. Germline assignment: CDR1 SGHTA and CDR2 FQGNSA. The CDR3 contains 16 residues. The CDR3 DNA is TGTGCCAGCAGCCCATTGGGCGGGCGCTCCTACAATGAGCAGTTCTTC. Translated, it gives CASSPLGGRSYNEQFF.